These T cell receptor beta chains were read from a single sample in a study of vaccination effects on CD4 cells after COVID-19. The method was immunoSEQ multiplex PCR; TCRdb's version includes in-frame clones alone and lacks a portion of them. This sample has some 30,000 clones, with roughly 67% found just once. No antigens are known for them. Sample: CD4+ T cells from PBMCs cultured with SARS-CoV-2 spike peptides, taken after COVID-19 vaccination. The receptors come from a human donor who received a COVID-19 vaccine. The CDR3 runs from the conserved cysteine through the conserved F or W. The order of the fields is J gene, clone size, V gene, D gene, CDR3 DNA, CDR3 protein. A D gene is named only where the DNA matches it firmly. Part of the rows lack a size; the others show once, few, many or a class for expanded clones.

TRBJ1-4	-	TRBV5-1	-	TGCGCCAGCAGCTTGGGCCAGGGAGGTGAAAAACTGTTTTTT	CASSLGQGGEKLFF
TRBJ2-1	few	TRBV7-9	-	TGTGCCAGCAGTAGAGGAAGAGGACCACGCTACAATGAGCAGTTCTTC	CASSRGRGPRYNEQFF
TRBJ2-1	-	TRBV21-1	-	TGTGCCAGCAGCGCAAGGGGCCGAGGCACTAATGAGCAGTTCTTC	CASSARGRGTNEQFF
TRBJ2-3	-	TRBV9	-	TGTGCCAGCAGCCCCAGACGGACACCCACAGATACGCAGTATTTT	CASSPRRTPTDTQYF
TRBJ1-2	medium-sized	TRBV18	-	TGTGCCAGCTCACCACGAGCGGAAGGGGGTGGAGGTGGCGTCAGCTACACCTTC	CASSPRAEGGGGGVSYTF
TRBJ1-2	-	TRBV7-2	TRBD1	TGTGCCAGCAGCTCCGGACAGGTCTATGGCTACACCTTC	CASSSGQVYGYTF
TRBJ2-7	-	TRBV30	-	TGTGCCTGGGGGCGTCACGAGCAGTACTTC	CAWGRHEQYF
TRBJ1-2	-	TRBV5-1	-	TGCGCCAGCAAGGTAGGGGAAAACTATGGCTACACCTTC	CASKVGENYGYTF
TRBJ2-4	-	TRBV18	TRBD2	TGTGCCAGCTCACCGAAGACTTCCGGCGGGAGGGGGTTTAACGGCATTCAGTACTTC	CASSPKTSGGRGFNGIQYF
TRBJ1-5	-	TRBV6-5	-	TGTGCCAGCGGACAGTCCCAGCCCCAGCATTTT	CASGQSQPQHF
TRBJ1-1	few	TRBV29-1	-	TGCAGCGTTGGCGGGTACACTGAAGCTTTCTTT	CSVGGYTEAFF
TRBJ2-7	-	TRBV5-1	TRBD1	TGCGCCAGCAGCTTGGCCTCCAAGGACAGGGCGAGGCAGTACTTC	CASSLASKDRARQYF
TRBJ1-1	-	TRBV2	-	TGTGCCAGCGGCGGGGGGAACACTGAAGCTTTCTTT	CASGGGNTEAFF
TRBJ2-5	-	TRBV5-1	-	TGCGCCAGCAGCCTCGATCTAGAGACCCAGTACTTC	CASSLDLETQYF
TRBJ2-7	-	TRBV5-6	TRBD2	TGTGCCAGCAGCTTCGTTGGTCTAGCGGGCTCCTACGAGCAGTACTTC	CASSFVGLAGSYEQYF
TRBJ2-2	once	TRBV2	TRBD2	TGTGCCAGCTCTGGACTAGCGGGGGGACCCGGGGAGCTGTTTTTT	CASSGLAGGPGELFF
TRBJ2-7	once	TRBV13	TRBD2	TGTGCCAGCAGCTTACGGACTAGCGGAAGCTACGAGCAGTACTTC	CASSLRTSGSYEQYF
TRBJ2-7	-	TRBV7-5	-	TGTGTCAGAAGCTTTGCCACCACCCCCTACGAGCAGTACTTC	CVRSFATTPYEQYF
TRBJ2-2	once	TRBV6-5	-	TGTGCCAGCACCCCGACCATCGCGACCGGGGAGCTGTTTTTT	CASTPTIATGELFF
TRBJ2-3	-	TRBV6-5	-	TGTGCCAGTGGGGGTTTGGGCACAGATACGCAGTATTTT	CASGGLGTDTQYF
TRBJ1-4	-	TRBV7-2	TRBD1	TGTGCCAGCAGCTTTGTGGCAGGGGGCAATGAAAAACTGTTTTTT	CASSFVAGGNEKLFF
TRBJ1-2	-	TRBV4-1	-	TGCGCCAGCAGCCAAGAGGGGTCAGGAGATGGCTACACCTTC	CASSQEGSGDGYTF
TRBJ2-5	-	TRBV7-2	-	TGTGCCAGCAGCTTAGGGGGGGAGGCGGTATGGGAGACCCAGTACTTC	CASSLGGEAVWETQYF
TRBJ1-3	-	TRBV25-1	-	TGTGCCAGCAGTGAGAGAACAGGGCGGGGAAACACCATATATTTT	CASSERTGRGNTIYF
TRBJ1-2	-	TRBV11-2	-	TGTGCCAGCAGCCCCTCCTATGACTATGGCTACACCTTC	CASSPSYDYGYTF
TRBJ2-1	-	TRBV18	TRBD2	TGTGCCAGCACCCAGGCGATAGCGGGGGGGGACAATGAGCAGTTCTTC	CASTQAIAGGDNEQFF
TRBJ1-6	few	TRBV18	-	TGTGCCAGCTCACCCGCAGGGAATTCACCCCTCCACTTT	CASSPAGNSPLHF
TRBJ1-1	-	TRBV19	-	TGTGCCAGTAGAGGTGCAGGGTCCACTGAAGCTTTCTTT	CASRGAGSTEAFF
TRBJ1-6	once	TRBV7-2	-	TGTGCCAGCAGCTTAGTGCTTTCTGTAGGGACACTCAATTCACCCCTCCACTTT	CASSLVLSVGTLNSPLHF
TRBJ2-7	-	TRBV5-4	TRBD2	TGTGCCAGCAGCTTGGGGGCTAGCGGGAGCTACGAGCAGTACTTC	CASSLGASGSYEQYF
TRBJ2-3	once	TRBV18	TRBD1	TGTGCCAGCTCACCAACCGGGACAGGGAGCACAGATACGCAGTATTTT	CASSPTGTGSTDTQYF
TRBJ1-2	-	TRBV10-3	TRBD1	TGTGCCATCAGTGCTATGACAGGGACGCATGGCTACACCTTC	CAISAMTGTHGYTF
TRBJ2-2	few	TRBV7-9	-	TGTGCCAGCAGCTTTGGGGATAGTTCGGAGCTGTTTTTT	CASSFGDSSELFF
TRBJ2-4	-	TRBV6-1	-	TGTGCCAGCAGTGAAGGGGGCGGAAACATTCAGTACTTC	CASSEGGGNIQYF
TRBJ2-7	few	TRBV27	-	TGTGCCAGCAGCTCCGGAGTCCTTGAAGGGATATACTTC	CASSSGVLEGIYF
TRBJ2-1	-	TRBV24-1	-	TGTGCCACCAGTGATTCCGGCAGGGGAACCTACAATGAGCAGTTCTTC	CATSDSGRGTYNEQFF
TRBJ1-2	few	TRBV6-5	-	TGTGCCAGCAGTCGGGACGGCAACTATGGCTACACCTTC	CASSRDGNYGYTF
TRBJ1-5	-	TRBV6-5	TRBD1	TGTGCCAGCAGTAACCGGGACAGTTATCAGCCCCAGCATTTT	CASSNRDSYQPQHF
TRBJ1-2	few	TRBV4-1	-	TGCGCCAGCAGCCAACCAGCGTACTATGGCTACACCTTC	CASSQPAYYGYTF
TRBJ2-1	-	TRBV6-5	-	TGTGCCAGCATGGCGTCTTGGAATGAGCAGTTCTTC	CASMASWNEQFF
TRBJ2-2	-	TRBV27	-	TGTGCCAGCAGTCTACCCTTAACAGGCGGGGAGCTGTTTTTT	CASSLPLTGGELFF